These 21 T cell receptor beta chains were all obtained from the same sample, sequenced in a study of brain T cells in children with intractable seizures. Measured with immunoSEQ multiplex PCR; TCRdb has only the in-frame clones, and not every one. The table has a few hundred thousand clones, over 90% seen once. The sample's time point: blood from clinic visit 5 months post-surgery; TSC patient then seizure free. Sequenced material: peripheral blood, taken 4 to 6 months after surgery. All receptors come from a boy less than two years old with tuberous sclerosis and intractable seizures.

The CDR3 DNA sequence: TGTGCCAGTAGTATTACTAGCGCCTACGAGCAGTACTTC. Translating it yields CASSITSAYEQYF. V gene TRBV19 combines with J gene TRBJ2-7, with 7 bases lining up with TRBD2. V lost 3 bases, J lost 2 bases, and 1 base stayed unmatched. The CDR3 runs 13 residues. The V gene's germline CDR1 is LNHDA and CDR2 SQIVND (reference sequence). Full variable domain (remainder filled in from reference TRBV19 and TRBJ2-7): DGGITQSPKYLFRKEGQNVTLSCEQNLNHDAMYWYRQDPGQGLRLIYYSQIVNDFQKGDIAEGYSVSREKKESFPLTVTSAQKNPTAFYLCASSITSAYEQYFGPGTRLTVT.

J is TRBJ2-7 and V is TRBV24-1; 8 bases are a match to TRBD2. J gave up 0 bases and V 5 bases, and 2 bases lay outside the gene matches. In germline, CDR1 is KGHDR, CDR2 SFDVKD. The CDR3 extends over 14 amino acids. This chain's CDR3 is CATSASGSSYEQYF. The CDR3 DNA reads as TGTGCCACCAGTGCCAGCGGGAGCTCCTACGAGCAGTACTTC.

In nucleotides, the CDR3 is TGTGCCAGCAGCTTCAGGGGGCGCAATGAGCAGTTCTTC. This codes for CASSFRGRNEQFF. The chain has TRBV7-2 and TRBJ2-1; 8 bases match TRBD1. V lost 3 bases, J lost 6 bases, and 1 base stayed unmatched. CDR3 length equals 13 residues. Looked up from germline, CDR1 is SGHTA and CDR2 is FQGNSA.

The chain couples TRBV5-6 to TRBJ1-5, with 7 bases identical to TRBD1. The CDR3 runs 17 residues. In germline, CDR1 is SGHDT, CDR2 YYEEEE. V dropped 0 bases and J dropped 2; count of bases not matched to a gene: 8. The chain's CDR3 is CASSLEPGGRGNQPQHF. DNA of the CDR3: TGTGCCAGCAGCTTGGAACCAGGGGGAAGGGGCAATCAGCCCCAGCATTTT.

The table lists this clone with a few counts. The gene calls are TRBV12-3 or TRBV12-4 and TRBJ2-7, with no clear D. The CDR3 is 13 amino acids. Trimming stripped 0 bases from V and 2 bases from J, with 5 bases between. The CDR3 nucleotides are TGTGCCAGCAGTTTAGCGCTGACCTACGAGCAGTACTTC. It codes for CASSLALTYEQYF.

The chain has TRBV3-1 (or the pseudogene TRBV3-2) and TRBJ2-1, with D possibly matching TRBD2 (5 bases). Germline V gene lookup returns CDR1 LGHDT and CDR2 YNNKEL (reference sequence). Trimming took off 1 base at V and 7 bases at J, with 17 bases between the two ends. This CDR3 contains 16 residues. The CDR3 reads CASSQGGLAKWNEQFF. In nucleotides, the CDR3 is TGTGCCAGCAGCCAAGGTGGACTTGCCAAATGGAATGAGCAGTTCTTC.

The chain uses TRBV12-5 and TRBJ1-3; possible D gene TRBD1, 5 bases. This CDR3 comprises 14 residues. Per germline, CDR1 LGHNT and CDR2 FRNRAP. V was clipped by 5 bases and J by 4 bases, with 12 bases between them. The chain's CDR3 is CASGPVGDGNTIYF. The CDR3 bases are TGTGCTAGTGGTCCGGTGGGGGACGGAAACACCATATATTTT.

This clone was observed a single time. This sequence joins TRBV7-2 and TRBJ1-5; D call uncertain. Germline V gives CDR1 SGHTA, CDR2 FQGNSA. The CDR3 spans 13 residues. V gave up 3 bases and J gave up 7 bases, with 10 bases separating them. CDR3 bases: TGTGCCAGCAGCTTCGGGCAGGTCCAGCCCCAGCATTTT. Residues: CASSFGQVQPQHF.

The chain joins TRBV5-5 to TRBJ1-1; D possibly corresponds to TRBD1 (5 bases). CDR1 is SGHKS, CDR2 YYEKEE, per germline (reference sequence). The CDR3 covers 14 residues. V gave up 0 bases and J gave up 3 bases, with 9 bases separating them. The DNA of the CDR3 is TGTGCCAGCAGCTTGGATGGGGGGGACACTGAAGCTTTCTTT. Translation: CASSLDGGDTEAFF.

This clone was detected only once. The chain combines TRBV29-1 with TRBJ2-3; TRBD2 matches at 8 bases. The CDR3 is made up of 15 amino acids. Germline CDR1 and CDR2: SQVTM and ANQGSEA. V lost 7 bases to trimming and J lost 3 bases; unmatched junction nucleotides: 12. This chain's CDR3 is CSAVVAGSGTDTQYF. DNA of the CDR3: TGCAGCGCCGTGGTAGCGGGATCTGGGACAGATACGCAGTATTTT.

The chain recombines TRBV24-1 with TRBJ1-4; tentatively, D is TRBD1 (6 bases). Germline lookup yields CDR1 KGHDR and CDR2 SFDVKD. Trimming took 4 bases from V and 4 from J, leaving 12 bases between them. This CDR3 has 15 residues. The CDR3, as DNA: TGTGCCACCAGTGACCACGACAGGAGTAATGAAAAACTGTTTTTT. Translation gives CATSDHDRSNEKLFF.

The chain recombines TRBV6-1 with TRBJ1-1; no reliable D call. This CDR3 spans 16 amino acids. The germline V and J ends were trimmed by 4 bases and 0 bases, with 15 bases remaining between them. Germline CDR1 MNHNS, CDR2 SASEGT. CDR3 sequence (DNA): TGTGCCAGCAGTGCCAACCCCAGGTTAATGAACACTGAAGCTTTCTTT. Translation gives CASSANPRLMNTEAFF.

CDR3 bases: TGTGCCAGCAGCCCACCGGGACCGCCAAGGGGTGGCTACACCTTC. Translating gives CASSPPGPPRGGYTF. The chain joins TRBV7-9 to TRBJ1-2; TRBD1 is a possible D gene (5 bases). Germline CDR1 SEHNR, CDR2 FQNEAQ (reference sequence). Trimming left V 5 bases short and J 7 bases short, with 20 bases between. The CDR3 extends over 15 amino acids.

V gene TRBV3-1 (or the pseudogene TRBV3-2) combines with J gene TRBJ1-1; 8 nucleotides align to TRBD1. The CDR3 is made up of 20 amino acids. With V trimmed by 2 bases and J by 0 bases, 17 bases remained unmatched. CDR1 is LGHDT and CDR2 is YNNKEL in the germline V gene (reference sequence). In DNA, the CDR3 is TGTGCCAGCAGCCAACTCCCCGGACAGGGCCTAAATCCACTGAACACTGAAGCTTTCTTT. Protein: CASSQLPGQGLNPLNTEAFF.

The chain carries TRBV7-6 and TRBJ2-1; 11 bases agree with TRBD2. V lost 5 bases, J lost 12 bases, and 3 bases stayed unmatched. Germline CDR1 and CDR2: SGHVS and FNYEAQ. The CDR3 is made up of 12 amino acids. The CDR3 nucleotides are TGTGCCAGCAGCCGAGGACTAGCGGGGCAGTTCTTC. Its translation: CASSRGLAGQFF.

This sequence joins TRBV6-5 and TRBJ2-3; D is unresolved. With 8 bases removed from V and 3 bases from J, the gap between germline ends came to 3 bases. Looked up from germline, CDR1 is MNHEY and CDR2 is SVGAGI. This CDR3 region has 10 residues. As DNA, the CDR3 is TGTGCCAGCGGTACAGATACGCAGTATTTT. As protein: CASGTDTQYF.

The gene calls are TRBV2 and TRBJ2-7; D is unclear. Germline CDR1 and CDR2: SNHLY and FYNNEI. V was clipped by 2 bases and J by 3 bases, with 8 bases between them. The CDR3 has 13 amino acids. The CDR3 coding sequence is TGTGCCAGCAGTGAACGGCAGATCTACGAGCAGTACTTC. It translates to CASSERQIYEQYF.

The chain carries TRBV3-1 (or the pseudogene TRBV3-2) and TRBJ2-3; tentative D call: TRBD2 (5 bases). This CDR3 spans 15 amino acids. V was shortened by 2 bases and J by 0 bases, with 9 bases between the two germline ends. The germline V gene encodes CDR1 LGHDT and CDR2 YNNKEL (reference sequence). The CDR3 nucleotides read TGTGCCAGCAGCCAAATGCGGGCTAGCACAGATACGCAGTATTTT. Residues: CASSQMRASTDTQYF.

The CDR3: CASSLRGGVTDTQYF. The CDR3 nucleotides are TGTGCCAGCAGCTTGCGGGGGGGCGTCACAGATACGCAGTATTTT. The chain links TRBV3-1 (or the pseudogene TRBV3-2) to TRBJ2-3; TRBD2 aligns across 9 bases. Unmatched junction bases numbered 5, after V lost 5 bases and J lost 2 bases. CDR3 length: 15 residues. CDR1 and CDR2 from the germline V gene are LGHDT and YNNKEL (reference sequence).

The V gene is TRBV11-2, the J gene TRBJ2-1, with D perhaps being TRBD1 or TRBD2 (5 bases each). The CDR3 consists of 14 residues. Germline CDR1 reads SGHAT; CDR2 reads FQNNGV. V gave up 5 bases and J gave up 4 bases, with 12 bases separating them. The CDR3 DNA reads TGTGCCAGCAGCCCCGGGGCCCAGTACAATGAGCAGTTCTTC. Translated: CASSPGAQYNEQFF. Using reference TRBV11-2 and TRBJ2-1 for the parts outside the CDR3, the full variable domain is EAGVAQSPRYKIIEKRQSVAFWCNPISGHATLYWYQQILGQGPKLLIQFQNNGVVDDSQLPKDRFSAERLKGVDSTLKIQPAKLEDSAVYLCASSPGAQYNEQFFGPGTRLTVL.

The gene calls are TRBV5-1 and TRBJ2-1; TRBD1 matches at 8 bases. The CDR3 extends over 15 amino acids. The V segment lost 4 bases and the J segment 3 bases; nucleotides outside the gene matches: 6. The V gene's germline CDR1 is SGHRS and CDR2 YFSETQ. The CDR3 is CASSPRTGRYNEQFF. The CDR3 DNA reads as TGCGCCAGCAGCCCCCGGACAGGGCGCTACAATGAGCAGTTCTTC.